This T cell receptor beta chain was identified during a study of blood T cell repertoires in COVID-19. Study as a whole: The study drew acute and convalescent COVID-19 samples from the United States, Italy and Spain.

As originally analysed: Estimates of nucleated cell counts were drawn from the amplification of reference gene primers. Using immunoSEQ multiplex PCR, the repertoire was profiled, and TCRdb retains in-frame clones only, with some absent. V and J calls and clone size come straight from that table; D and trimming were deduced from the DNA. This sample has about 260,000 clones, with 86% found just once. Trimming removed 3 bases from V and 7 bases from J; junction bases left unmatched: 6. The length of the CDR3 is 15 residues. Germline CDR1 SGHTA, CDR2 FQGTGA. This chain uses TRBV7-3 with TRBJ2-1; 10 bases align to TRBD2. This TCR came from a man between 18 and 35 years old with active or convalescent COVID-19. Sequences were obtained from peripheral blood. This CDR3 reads CASSFALAGLNEQFF. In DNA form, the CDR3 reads TGTGCCAGCAGCTTTGCACTAGCGGGGTTAAATGAGCAGTTCTTC.